This T cell receptor beta chain is from a study of tumor-infiltrating lymphocytes in localized non-small cell lung cancer (dated by TCRdb to the early 2020s). About the study as a whole: Several histologies were represented in the cohort, which also included both smokers and never-smokers as well as patients whose samples were collected after neoadjuvant chemotherapy. TCR sequencing was one of several integrated assays, alongside flow cytometry, multiplex immunofluorescence, RNA-seq, exome sequencing and proteomics, applied to the same patients. Each patient contributed resected tumor tissue and uninvolved lung tissue from the same patient, described as non-adjacent to the tumor. The overall ICON cohort was composed of over a hundred surgical patients with localized non-small cell lung cancer whose tumors were resected. For 55 patients, immunoSEQ T-cell fraction was compared between paired tumor and uninvolved lung. The paper's findings and limits, for the study overall: Because different assays used different pieces of the same tissue, intratumor heterogeneity could not be separated from technical variation. Since assay coverage differed from patient to patient depending on how much tissue was available, TCR sequencing was done for only a subset of the cohort. In line with immunofluorescence CD3 counts, TCRbeta sequencing supported higher T cell infiltration in tumors compared with uninvolved lung tissue. The TCR-derived T-cell fraction showed no difference between the flow cytometry-defined immunotypes IM1 (good prognosis) and IM2 (poor prognosis).

Of note for this clone: Its antigen has not been determined. The record has no base qualities; no much larger clone is one base away.

Reading from cysteine to phenylalanine, the CDR3 counts 13 amino acids. Only the CDR3 region is kept as DNA, spanning 39 bases read in frame from base 1. Trimming removed 2 bases from V and 5 bases from J, leaving 9 bases between the germline ends. The germline V gene (reference sequence) gives CDR1 as SEHNR and CDR2 as FQNEAQ. ICON enrollment began in 2016, and the last patient was enrolled in September 2018. From a subcohort of about 70 patients, fresh tumor and matched uninvolved tissue were collected for in-depth immune analyses, including TCR sequencing. DNA isolated from bulk tissue, without cell sorting, was used for TCR sequencing. The T-cell fraction in tumor and uninvolved lung tissue was obtained from TCR sequencing using the immunoSEQ assay. Per the authors' processing: For survival analysis, patients were split into high (upper tertile) and low (lower two tertiles) T-cell fraction groups and compared by log-rank test. A signed-rank test was used to test paired tumor versus uninvolved lung differences in T-cell fraction. TCRdb mirrors the immuneACCESS table, restricted to in-frame sequences. Some clones are absent from its copies; in checked studies, under half trace to an unresolved V gene, and the reason for the others is unknown. D and trimming were read from the DNA, whereas the V and J calls and clone size are those reported in that table. This sample comprises around 3,000 clones, approximately 65% of them detected only once. Together, the top ten hold about a sixth of the sample.

Sequenced sample: uninvolved lung tissue not adjacent to the tumor. Recombination connected TRBV7-9 to TRBJ1-1; the D gene is perhaps TRBD1, from 5 matching bases. This TCR was recovered from a human donor with non-small cell lung cancer. The DNA sequence is TGTGCCAGCAGCTTATCAGGGAAAACTGAAGCTTTCTTT. Its translation reads: CASSLSGKTEAFF.